The 16 T cell receptor beta chains below come from one sample, sequenced in a study of T cell responses to AZD1222 COVID-19 vaccine. Sequencing used immunoSEQ multiplex PCR; TCRdb keeps in-frame clones, though not all of them. This table holds 100,000 to 150,000 clones, roughly 93% found once. The sample here was peripheral blood, taken on day 0 of AZD1222 vaccination. Receptor source: an adult in good health.

The chain recombines TRBV28 with TRBJ1-2; TRBD1 matches 7 bases. CDR3 length: 14 amino acids. The V segment lost 5 bases and the J segment 4 bases; nucleotides outside the gene matches: 7. Germline lookup yields CDR1 MDHEN and CDR2 SYDVKM. CDR3 nucleotide sequence: TGTGCCAGCAGTACCCGGACAGGAGGCTATGGCTACACCTTC. This gives the protein CASSTRTGGYGYTF.

The chain carries TRBV9 and TRBJ2-2; 14 bases fit TRBD2. V lost 0 bases and J lost 6; bases outside the gene matches: 10. Germline V gene lookup returns CDR1 SGDLS and CDR2 YYNGEE. This CDR3 has 19 amino acids. The CDR3 sequence: CASSVGTSGRPGRAGELFF. CDR3 DNA sequence: TGTGCCAGCAGCGTAGGGACTAGCGGGAGGCCTGGACGGGCCGGGGAGCTGTTTTTT.

The CDR3 nucleotides read TGTGCCAGCAGCAGCCGGGGCCAGATGAACTATGGCTACACCTTC. Amino acid sequence: CASSSRGQMNYGYTF. The gene calls are TRBV6-5 and TRBJ1-2, with D possibly being TRBD1 (5 bases). The V gene lost 6 bases and the J gene lost 2 bases, with 16 bases spanning the gap. The germline V gene has CDR1 MNHEY and CDR2 SVGAGI. CDR3 length: 15 residues.

The chain employs TRBV7-9 and TRBJ2-3; the D gene is possibly TRBD2 (5 bases). CDR1 is SEHNR, CDR2 FQNEAQ, per germline (reference sequence). This CDR3 spans 13 amino acids. Trimming left V 7 bases short and J 2 bases short, with 10 bases between. This CDR3 is CASNPSHTDTQYF. As DNA, the CDR3 is TGTGCCAGCAATCCTAGCCACACAGATACGCAGTATTTT.

Only one count was recorded for this clone. The rearrangement links TRBV6-5 to TRBJ1-2; D gene unclear. Germline loops: CDR1 MNHEY, CDR2 SVGAGI. Trimming took off 0 bases at V and 4 bases at J, with 6 bases between the two ends. This CDR3 has 13 amino acids. CDR3 loop: CASSYSGIYGYTF. The CDR3 DNA follows: TGTGCCAGCAGTTACTCGGGAATCTATGGCTACACCTTC.

The V and J genes are TRBV4-1 and TRBJ1-2; D remains ambiguous. Trimming cost V 0 bases and J 10 bases, with 18 bases left between them. CDR1 MGHRA and CDR2 YSYEKL come from the germline V gene. The CDR3 runs to 15 residues. CDR3 nucleotide sequence: TGCGCCAGCAGCCAAGATCAGATAGGACGGCGGTCCTACACCTTC. Translated: CASSQDQIGRRSYTF.

This chain joins TRBV7-2 and TRBJ2-7, with TRBD1 as a possible D gene (7 bases). The CDR3 sequence is 15 residues long. The ends were cut back, 1 base at V and 10 bases at J, with 20 bases in the middle. CDR1 and CDR2 (germline): SGHTA, FQGNSA. The CDR3 is CASSLGGGGAREQYF. CDR3 sequence (DNA): TGTGCCAGCAGCTTAGGCGGAGGGGGCGCTAGAGAACAGTACTTC.

The rearrangement links TRBV28 to TRBJ2-1; no clear D. Germline assignment: CDR1 MDHEN and CDR2 SYDVKM. V was cut by 6 bases and J by 2 bases, with 14 bases left in between. CDR3 size: 15 residues. The CDR3 coding sequence is TGTGCCAGCAGCTCTCTAACCGAGGCCTACAATGAGCAGTTCTTC. Its translation: CASSSLTEAYNEQFF. Based on the CDR3 plus reference TRBV28 and TRBJ2-1, the full variable domain is DVKVTQSSRYLVKRTGEKVFLECVQDMDHENMFWYRQDPGLGLRLIYFSYDVKMKEKGDIPEGYSVSREKKERFSLILESASTNQTSMYLCASSSLTEAYNEQFFGPGTRLTVL.

V usage is TRBV28 and J usage is TRBJ1-5, with 7 bases that match TRBD1. This CDR3 has 15 residues. With V trimmed by 6 bases and J by 2 bases, 7 bases remained unmatched. Germline-derived CDR1 and CDR2 are MDHEN and SYDVKM. The CDR3: CASSPPGTGNQPQHF. CDR3 coding DNA: TGTGCCAGCAGCCCGCCCGGGACAGGCAATCAGCCCCAGCATTTT.

This clone was seen a handful of times. In DNA form, the CDR3 reads TGTGCCAGCAGCCGAGGACAGGGCAATCAGCCCCAGCATTTT. The encoded protein is CASSRGQGNQPQHF. The V and J genes are TRBV2 and TRBJ1-5; 7 bases are a match to TRBD1. The germline V gene encodes CDR1 SNHLY and CDR2 FYNNEI. V was pared by 6 bases and J by 2 bases, with 4 bases of the junction left unmatched. The CDR3 extends over 14 amino acids.

V gene TRBV19 combines with J gene TRBJ2-7, with a tentative D call TRBD2 (6 bases). The CDR3 length is 15 residues. The V and J ends lost 3 bases and 3 bases respectively, with 15 bases between them. Germline V CDR1 and CDR2: LNHDA, SQIVND (reference sequence). The CDR3 DNA reads as TGTGCCAGTAGTATTAGGGCTAGCGCCAGCTACGAGCAGTACTTC. Protein sequence: CASSIRASASYEQYF.

The CDR3 region is CAWSVGGAGANVLTF. The CDR3, as DNA: TGTGCCTGGAGTGTCGGGGGGGCTGGGGCCAACGTCCTGACTTTC. The J gene is TRBJ2-6, the V gene TRBV30; 8 positions match TRBD2. J gave up 2 bases and V 0 bases, and 0 bases lay outside the gene matches. The CDR3 consists of 15 residues. Germline V lookup: CDR1 GTSNPN, CDR2 SVGIG (reference sequence).

The chain couples TRBV7-9 to TRBJ2-7; TRBD1 matches 7 bases. Per the germline V gene, CDR1 is SEHNR and CDR2 is FQNEAQ (reference sequence). This CDR3 spans 14 amino acids. With V trimmed by 4 bases and J by 0 bases, 3 bases remained unmatched. Here the CDR3 reads CASSSGQNSYEQYF. In nucleotides, the CDR3 is TGTGCCAGCAGCTCGGGACAGAACTCCTACGAGCAGTACTTC.

The J gene is TRBJ1-1, the V gene TRBV30; possibly TRBD1 for D (6 bases). The CDR3 covers 13 residues. CDR1 GTSNPN and CDR2 SVGIG come from the germline V gene (reference sequence). The ends were cut back, 1 base at V and 1 base at J, with 7 bases in the middle. The CDR3 protein is CAWSEQGNTEAFF. CDR3 in DNA: TGTGCCTGGAGTGAACAGGGGAACACTGAAGCTTTCTTT.

This clone was seen just once. CDR3 loop: CASIPEGLAVQTQYF. For the CDR3, the DNA is TGTGCCAGCATCCCAGAGGGGCTAGCGGTCCAGACCCAGTACTTC. The chain combines TRBV6-5 with TRBJ2-5; TRBD2 agrees at 7 bases. This CDR3 region has 15 residues. CDR1 is MNHEY, CDR2 SVGAGI, per germline. After removal of 7 bases from V and 6 bases from J, the junction contained 14 bases not matched to a gene.

The J gene is TRBJ1-2, the V gene TRBV10-2; tentatively, D is TRBD1 (6 bases). The CDR3 totals 14 residues. Per germline, CDR1 WSHSY and CDR2 SAAADI. V was shortened by 10 bases and J by 0 bases, with 15 bases between the two germline ends. The CDR3 is CATSPAGANYGYTF. Here the CDR3 DNA reads TGCGCCACATCACCCGCAGGGGCTAACTATGGCTACACCTTC.